The source of this T cell receptor (beta chain) is a study of T cell responses to AZD1222 COVID-19 vaccine. The germline CDR1 and CDR2 sequences are SGHRS and YFSETQ. This CDR3 has 13 residues. The ends were cut back, 4 bases at V and 7 bases at J, with 15 bases in the middle. Some clones are missing from TCRdb's copy, which holds only in-frame ones; the method was immunoSEQ multiplex PCR. The sample yields some 120,000 clones, 80% to 90% seen once. The chain combines TRBV5-1 with TRBJ2-7, with unresolved D. The material sequenced was peripheral blood, taken on day 0 of AZD1222 vaccination. This TCR derives from an adult in good health. The CDR3 here is CASSRDGPTEQYF. The DNA of the CDR3 is TGCGCCAGCAGCCGAGACGGGCCAACTGAGCAGTACTTC.